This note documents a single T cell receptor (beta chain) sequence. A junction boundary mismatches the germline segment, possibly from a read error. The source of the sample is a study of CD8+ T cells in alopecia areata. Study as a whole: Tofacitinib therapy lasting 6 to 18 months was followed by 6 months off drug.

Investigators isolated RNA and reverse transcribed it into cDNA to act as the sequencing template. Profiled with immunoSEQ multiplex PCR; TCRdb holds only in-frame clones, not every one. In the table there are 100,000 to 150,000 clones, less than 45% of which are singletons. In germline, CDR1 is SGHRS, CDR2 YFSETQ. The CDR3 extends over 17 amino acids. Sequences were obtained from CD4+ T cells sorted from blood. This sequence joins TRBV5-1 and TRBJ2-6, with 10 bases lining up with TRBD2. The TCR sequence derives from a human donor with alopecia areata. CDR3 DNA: TGCGCCAGCGCTAGCGGGAGTCCGGCCTCTAGGGCCAACGTCCTGACTTTC. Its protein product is CASASGSPASRANVLTF.